The entry below describes one T cell receptor beta chain. Its antigen remains unidentified. CDR1 is LNHDA and CDR2 is SQIVND in the germline V gene (reference sequence). Trimming removed 0 bases from V and 9 bases from J, with 12 bases in between. The CDR3 extends over 14 amino acids. The record originates from a study of cytomegalovirus exposure and HLA in healthy donors. Broader study findings: A later analysis found common viral pathogens apparently linked to several of the most significant clusters.

The PCR had 60 Vbeta and 13 Jbeta primers. Profiled with immunoSEQ multiplex PCR; TCRdb holds only in-frame clones, not every one. The table includes 95,000 to 100,000 clones, over 60% detected once. The V and J genes are TRBV19 and TRBJ2-1; D gene uncertain. The sequence came from a human donor in good health. Sample: PBMCs. In nucleotides, the CDR3 is TGTGCCAGTAGTATAGATTCATTCTCAGGTGAGCAGTTCTTC. It is translated as CASSIDSFSGEQFF.